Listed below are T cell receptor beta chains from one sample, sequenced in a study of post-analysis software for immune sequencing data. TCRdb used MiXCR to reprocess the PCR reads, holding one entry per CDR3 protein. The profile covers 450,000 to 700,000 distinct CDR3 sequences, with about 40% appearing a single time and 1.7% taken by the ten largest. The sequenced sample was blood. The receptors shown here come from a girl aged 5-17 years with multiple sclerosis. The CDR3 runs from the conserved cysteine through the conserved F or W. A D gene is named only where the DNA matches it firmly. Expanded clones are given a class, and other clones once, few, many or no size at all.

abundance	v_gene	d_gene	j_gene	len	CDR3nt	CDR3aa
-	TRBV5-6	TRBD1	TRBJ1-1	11	TGTGCCAGCAGCTTTGACAGGGTAACTTTCTTT	CASSFDRVTFF
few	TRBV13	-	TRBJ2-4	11	TGTGCCAGCAGCTTATCCTACGAGCAGTGCTTC	CASSLSYEQCF
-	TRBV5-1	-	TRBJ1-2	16	TGCGCCAGCAGCCTGGGATGGACAGACCTGAACTATGGCTACACCTTC	CASSLGWTDLNYGYTF
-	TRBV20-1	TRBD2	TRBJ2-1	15	TGCAGTGCTAGAGATTTCGGGAGGGCCTTGGATGAGCAGTTCTTC	CSARDFGRALDEQFF
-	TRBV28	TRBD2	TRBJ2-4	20	TGTGCCAGCAGTCCACCGGGACTAGCGGGAGAGCGCGTAGCCAAAAACATTCAGTACTTC	CASSPPGLAGERVAKNIQYF
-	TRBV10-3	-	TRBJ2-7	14	TGTGCCATCAGTGATCGAGGGAAAGGGGACGAGCAGTACTTC	CAISDRGKGDEQYF
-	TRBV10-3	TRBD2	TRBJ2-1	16	TGTGCCATCAGTGGTCCAGCGGGGGGGCCTGGGAATGAGCAGTTCTTC	CAISGPAGGPGNEQFF
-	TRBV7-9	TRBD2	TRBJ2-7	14	TGTGCCAGCAGCTTAAAAGCGGGGCAGCATGAGCAGTACTTC	CASSLKAGQHEQYF
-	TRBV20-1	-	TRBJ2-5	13	TGCAGTGTAGGCCGTCGCGGGCGGGAGACCCAGTACTTC	CSVGRRGRETQYF
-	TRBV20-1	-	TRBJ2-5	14	TGCAGTGCTACCTTTGGGACTCACCAAGAGACCCAGTACTTC	CSATFGTHQETQYF
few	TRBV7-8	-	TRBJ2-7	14	TGTGCCAGCAGCTTAGTCTTGAGCTCCTACGAGCAGTACTTC	CASSLVLSSYEQYF
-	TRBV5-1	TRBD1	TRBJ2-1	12	TGCGCCAGCAGACTTACAGGGGATGAGCAGTTCTTC	CASRLTGDEQFF
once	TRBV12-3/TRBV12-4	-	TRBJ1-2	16	TGTGCCAGCAGTTTGGGCGGAGGGGAGATAAACTATGGCTACACCTTC	CASSLGGGEINYGYTF
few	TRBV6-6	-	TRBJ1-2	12	TGTGCCAGTTTCCGGACCCCTCATGGCTACACCTTC	CASFRTPHGYTF
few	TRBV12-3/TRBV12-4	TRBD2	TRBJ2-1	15	TGTGCCAGCAAACTGGGGGGACTAGCGGGAGAGACCCAGTTCTTC	CASKLGGLAGETQFF
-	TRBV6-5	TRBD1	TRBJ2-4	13	TGTGCCAGCAGTACGGGACAGGGTGGCATTCAGTACTTC	CASSTGQGGIQYF
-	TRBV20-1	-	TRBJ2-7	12	TGCAGTGCTTGTAGGTGGTTCGCCGGGCAGTACTTC	CSACRWFAGQYF
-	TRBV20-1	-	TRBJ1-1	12	TGCAGTGCCGAGGGGGGACGGGCTGAAGCTTTCTTT	CSAEGGRAEAFF
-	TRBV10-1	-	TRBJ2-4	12	TGCGCCAGCCGGGCGCGGAGTTTAAGGAAGTACTTC	CASRARSLRKYF
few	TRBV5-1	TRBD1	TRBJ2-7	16	TGCGCCAGCAGCCCCCGGACAGGGGGGGTTTGGGACGAGCAGTACTTC	CASSPRTGGVWDEQYF
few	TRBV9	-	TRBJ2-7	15	TGTGCCAGCAGCGTGGGTGACAGCTGGACCTACGAGCAGTACTTC	CASSVGDSWTYEQYF
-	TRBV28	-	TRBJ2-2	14	TGTGCCGGCAGCTTCTCAGGGGGGTCCGGGGAGCTGTTTTTT	CAGSFSGGSGELFF